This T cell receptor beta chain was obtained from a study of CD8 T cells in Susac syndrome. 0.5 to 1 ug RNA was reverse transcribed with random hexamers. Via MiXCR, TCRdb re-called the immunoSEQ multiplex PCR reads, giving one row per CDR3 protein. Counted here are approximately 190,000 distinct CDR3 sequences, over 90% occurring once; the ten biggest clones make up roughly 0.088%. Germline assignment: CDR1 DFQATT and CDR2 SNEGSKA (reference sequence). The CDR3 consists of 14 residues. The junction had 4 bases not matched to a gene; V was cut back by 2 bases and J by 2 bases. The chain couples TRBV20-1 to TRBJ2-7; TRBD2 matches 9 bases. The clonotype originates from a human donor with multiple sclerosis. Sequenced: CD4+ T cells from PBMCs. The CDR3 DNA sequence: TGCAGTGCTAGAAAGACTAGCGGCGCCTACGAGCAGTACTTC. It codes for CSARKTSGAYEQYF.